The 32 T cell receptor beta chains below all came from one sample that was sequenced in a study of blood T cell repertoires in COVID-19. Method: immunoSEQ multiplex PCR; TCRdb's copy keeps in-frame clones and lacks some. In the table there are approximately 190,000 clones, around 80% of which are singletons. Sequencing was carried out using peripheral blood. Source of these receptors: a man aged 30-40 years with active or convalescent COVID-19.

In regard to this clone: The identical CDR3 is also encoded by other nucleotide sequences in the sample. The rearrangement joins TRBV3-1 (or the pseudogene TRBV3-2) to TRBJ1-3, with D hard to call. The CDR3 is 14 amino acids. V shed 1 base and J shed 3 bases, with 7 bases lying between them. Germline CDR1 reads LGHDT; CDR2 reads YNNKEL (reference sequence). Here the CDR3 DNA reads TGTGCCAGCAGCCAAGGGGCGGGTGGAAACACCATATATTTT. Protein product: CASSQGAGGNTIYF.

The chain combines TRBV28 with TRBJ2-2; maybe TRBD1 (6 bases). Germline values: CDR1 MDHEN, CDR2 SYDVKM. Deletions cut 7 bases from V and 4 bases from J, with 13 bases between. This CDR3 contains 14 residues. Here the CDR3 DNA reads TGTGCCAGCACCTGGCAGGGGCGCACCGGGGAGCTGTTTTTT. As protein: CASTWQGRTGELFF.

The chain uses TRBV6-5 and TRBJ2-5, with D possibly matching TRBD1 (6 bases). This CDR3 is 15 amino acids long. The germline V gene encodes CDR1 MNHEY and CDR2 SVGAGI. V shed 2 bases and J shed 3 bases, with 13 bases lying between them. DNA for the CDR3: TGTGCCAGCAGTTACCAGGGGCGGTGGAAAGAGACCCAGTACTTC. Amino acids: CASSYQGRWKETQYF.

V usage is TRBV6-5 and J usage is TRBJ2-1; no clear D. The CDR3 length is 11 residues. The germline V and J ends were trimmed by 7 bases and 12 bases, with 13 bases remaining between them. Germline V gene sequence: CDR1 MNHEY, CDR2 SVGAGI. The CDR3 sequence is CASTEEMVQFF. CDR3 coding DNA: TGTGCCAGCACCGAGGAAATGGTGCAGTTCTTC.

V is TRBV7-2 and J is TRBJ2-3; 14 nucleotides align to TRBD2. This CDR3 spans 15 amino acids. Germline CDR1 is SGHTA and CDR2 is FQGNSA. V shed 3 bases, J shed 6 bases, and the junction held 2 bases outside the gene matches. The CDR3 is CASSFGTSGSDTQYF. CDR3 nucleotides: TGTGCCAGCAGCTTCGGGACTAGCGGGAGTGATACGCAGTATTTT.

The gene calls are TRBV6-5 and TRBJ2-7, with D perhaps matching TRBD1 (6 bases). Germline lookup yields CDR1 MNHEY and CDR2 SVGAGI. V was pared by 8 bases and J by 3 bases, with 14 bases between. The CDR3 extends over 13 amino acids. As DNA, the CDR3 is TGTGCCAGCGGATCGACACAGGGCTACGAGCAGTACGTC. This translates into CASGSTQGYEQYV.

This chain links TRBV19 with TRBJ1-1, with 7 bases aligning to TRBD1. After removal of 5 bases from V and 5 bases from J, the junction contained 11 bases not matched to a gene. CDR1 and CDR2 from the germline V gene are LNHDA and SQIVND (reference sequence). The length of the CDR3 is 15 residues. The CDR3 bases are TGTGCCAGTAGTCCCACCGGACAGGCTGTAACTGAAGCTTTCTTT. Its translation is CASSPTGQAVTEAFF.

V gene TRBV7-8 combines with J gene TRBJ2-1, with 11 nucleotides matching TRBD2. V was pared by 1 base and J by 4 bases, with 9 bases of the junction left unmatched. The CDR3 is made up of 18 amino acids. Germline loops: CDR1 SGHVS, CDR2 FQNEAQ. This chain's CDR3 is CASSLVRGSGGAYNEQFF. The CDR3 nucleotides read TGTGCCAGCAGCTTAGTCCGAGGTAGCGGGGGGGCTTACAATGAGCAGTTCTTC.

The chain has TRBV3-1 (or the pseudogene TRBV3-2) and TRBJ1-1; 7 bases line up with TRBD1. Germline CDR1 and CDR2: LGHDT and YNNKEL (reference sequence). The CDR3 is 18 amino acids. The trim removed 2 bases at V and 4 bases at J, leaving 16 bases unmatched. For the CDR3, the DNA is TGTGCCAGCAGCCAACTATCTTTGGCAGGGGGGAAGGGCACTGAAGCTTTCTTT. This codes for CASSQLSLAGGKGTEAFF.

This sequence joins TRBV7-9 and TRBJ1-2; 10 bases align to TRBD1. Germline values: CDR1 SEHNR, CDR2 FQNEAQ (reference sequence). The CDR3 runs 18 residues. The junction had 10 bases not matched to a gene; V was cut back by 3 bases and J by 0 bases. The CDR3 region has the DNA TGTGCCAGCAGCTTCGCACGGGACAGGGGCCCCGCTAACTATGGCTACACCTTC. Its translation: CASSFARDRGPANYGYTF.

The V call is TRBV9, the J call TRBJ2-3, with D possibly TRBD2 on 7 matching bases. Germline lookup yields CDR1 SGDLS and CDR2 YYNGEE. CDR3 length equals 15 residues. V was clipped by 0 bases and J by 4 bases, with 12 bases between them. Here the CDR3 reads CASSVAWGGADTQYF. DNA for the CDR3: TGTGCCAGCAGCGTAGCTTGGGGGGGCGCAGATACGCAGTATTTT.

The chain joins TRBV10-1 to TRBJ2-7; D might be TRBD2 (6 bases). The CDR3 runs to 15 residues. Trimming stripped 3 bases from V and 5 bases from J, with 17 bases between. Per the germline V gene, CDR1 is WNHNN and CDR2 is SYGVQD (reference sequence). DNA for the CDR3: TGCGCCAGCAGTGACCGGGCTAGCGTAAAACACGAGCAGTACTTC. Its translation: CASSDRASVKHEQYF.

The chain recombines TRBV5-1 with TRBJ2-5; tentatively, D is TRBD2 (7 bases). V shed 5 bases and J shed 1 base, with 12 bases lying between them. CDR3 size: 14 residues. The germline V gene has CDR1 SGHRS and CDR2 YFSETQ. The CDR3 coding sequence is TGCGCCAGCAGTAGGGGGGGCCTCCAAGAGACCCAGTACTTC. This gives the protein CASSRGGLQETQYF.

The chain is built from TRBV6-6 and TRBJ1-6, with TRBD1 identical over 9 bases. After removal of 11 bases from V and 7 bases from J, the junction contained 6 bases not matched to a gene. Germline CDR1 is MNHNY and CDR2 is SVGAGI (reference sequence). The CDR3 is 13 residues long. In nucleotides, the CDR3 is TGTGCCGGATCTGGGACAGGGAATTCACCCCTCCACTTT. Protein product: CAGSGTGNSPLHF.

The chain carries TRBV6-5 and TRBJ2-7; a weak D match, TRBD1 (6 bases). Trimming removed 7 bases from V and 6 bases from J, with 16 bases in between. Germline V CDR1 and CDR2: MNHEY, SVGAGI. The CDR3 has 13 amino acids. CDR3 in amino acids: CASIGQGITEQYV. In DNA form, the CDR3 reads TGTGCCAGCATAGGGCAGGGGATCACCGAGCAGTACGTC.

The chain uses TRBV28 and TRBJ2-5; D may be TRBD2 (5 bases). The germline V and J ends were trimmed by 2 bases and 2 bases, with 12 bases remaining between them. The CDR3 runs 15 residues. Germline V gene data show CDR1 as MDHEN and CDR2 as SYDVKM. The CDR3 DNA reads TGTGCCAGCAGTTTAGGCGGGCAGCTACAAGAGACCCAGTACTTC. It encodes CASSLGGQLQETQYF.

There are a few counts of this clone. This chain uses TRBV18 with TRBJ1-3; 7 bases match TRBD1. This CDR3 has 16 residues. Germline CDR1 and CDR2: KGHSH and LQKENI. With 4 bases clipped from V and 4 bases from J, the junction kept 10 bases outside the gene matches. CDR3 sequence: CASSLGNRGGGNTIYF. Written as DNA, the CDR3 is TGTGCCAGCTCACTTGGGAACAGGGGCGGAGGAAACACCATATATTTT.

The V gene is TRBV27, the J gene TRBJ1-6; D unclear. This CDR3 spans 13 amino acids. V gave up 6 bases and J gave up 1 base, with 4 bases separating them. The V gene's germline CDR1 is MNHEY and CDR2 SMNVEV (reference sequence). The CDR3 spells CASRRSYNSPLHF. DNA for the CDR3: TGTGCCAGCAGGCGATCCTATAATTCACCCCTCCACTTT.

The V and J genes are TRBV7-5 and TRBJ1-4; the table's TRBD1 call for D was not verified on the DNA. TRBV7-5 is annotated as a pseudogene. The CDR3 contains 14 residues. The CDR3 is CARSLQGWNEKLFF. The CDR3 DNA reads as TGTGCCAGAAGCCTACAGGGGTGGAATGAAAAACTGTTTTTT.

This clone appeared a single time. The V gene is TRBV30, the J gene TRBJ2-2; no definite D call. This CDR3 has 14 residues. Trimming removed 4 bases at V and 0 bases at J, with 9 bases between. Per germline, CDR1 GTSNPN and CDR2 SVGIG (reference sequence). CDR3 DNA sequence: TGTGCCTGGAATGGCGGTTCGAACACCGGGGAGCTGTTTTTT. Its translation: CAWNGGSNTGELFF.

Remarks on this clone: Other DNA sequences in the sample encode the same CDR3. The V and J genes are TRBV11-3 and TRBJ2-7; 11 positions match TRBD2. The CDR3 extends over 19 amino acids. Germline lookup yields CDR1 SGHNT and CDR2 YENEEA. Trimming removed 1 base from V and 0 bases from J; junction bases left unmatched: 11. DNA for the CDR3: TGTGCCAGCAGCTTAGGGGGTCCACTAGCGGGAGAAACCTCCTACGAGCAGTACTTC. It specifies CASSLGGPLAGETSYEQYF.

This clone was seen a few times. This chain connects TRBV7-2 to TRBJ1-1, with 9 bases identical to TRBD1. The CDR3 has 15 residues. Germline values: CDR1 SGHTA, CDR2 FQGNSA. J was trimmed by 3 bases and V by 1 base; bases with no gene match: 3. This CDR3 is CASSLGWTGDTEAFF. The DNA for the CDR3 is TGTGCCAGCAGCTTAGGCTGGACAGGGGACACTGAAGCTTTCTTT.

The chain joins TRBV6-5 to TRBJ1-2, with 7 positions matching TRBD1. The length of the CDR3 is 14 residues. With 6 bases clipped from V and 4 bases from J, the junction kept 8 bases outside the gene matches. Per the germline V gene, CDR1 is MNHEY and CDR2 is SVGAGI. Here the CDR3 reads CASRTTTGAYGYTF. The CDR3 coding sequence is TGTGCCAGCAGGACGACCACAGGGGCCTATGGCTACACCTTC.

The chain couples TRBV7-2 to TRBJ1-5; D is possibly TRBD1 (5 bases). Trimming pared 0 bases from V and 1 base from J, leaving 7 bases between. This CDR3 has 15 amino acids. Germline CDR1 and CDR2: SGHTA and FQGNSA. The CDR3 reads CASSLAEGSNQPQHF. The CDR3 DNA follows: TGTGCCAGCAGCTTAGCGGAGGGGAGCAATCAGCCCCAGCATTTT.

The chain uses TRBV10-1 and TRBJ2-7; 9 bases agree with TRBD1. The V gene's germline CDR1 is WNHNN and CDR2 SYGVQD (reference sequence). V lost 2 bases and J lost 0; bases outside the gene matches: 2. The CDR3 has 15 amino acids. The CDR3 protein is CASSEEQGASYEQYF. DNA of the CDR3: TGCGCCAGCAGTGAGGAACAGGGGGCCTCCTACGAGCAGTACTTC.

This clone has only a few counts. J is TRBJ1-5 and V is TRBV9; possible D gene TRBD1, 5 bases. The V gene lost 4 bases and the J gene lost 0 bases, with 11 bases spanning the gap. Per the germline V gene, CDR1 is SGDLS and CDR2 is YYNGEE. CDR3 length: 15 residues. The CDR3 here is CASSPGGYSNQPQHF. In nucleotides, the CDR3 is TGTGCCAGCAGCCCGGGGGGATATAGCAATCAGCCCCAGCATTTT. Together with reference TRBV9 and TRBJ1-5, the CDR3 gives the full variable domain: DSGVTQTPKHLITATGQRVTLRCSPRSGDLSVYWYQQSLDQGLQFLIQYYNGEERAKGNILERFSAQQFPDLHSELNLSSLELGDSALYFCASSPGGYSNQPQHFGDGTRLSIL.

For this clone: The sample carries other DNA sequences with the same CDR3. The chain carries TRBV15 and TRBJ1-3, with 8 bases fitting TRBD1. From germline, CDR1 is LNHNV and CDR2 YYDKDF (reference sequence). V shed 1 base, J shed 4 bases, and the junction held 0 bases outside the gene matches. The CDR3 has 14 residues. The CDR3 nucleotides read TGTGCCACCAGCAGAGGGACAGGGGGAAACACCATATATTTT. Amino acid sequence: CATSRGTGGNTIYF.

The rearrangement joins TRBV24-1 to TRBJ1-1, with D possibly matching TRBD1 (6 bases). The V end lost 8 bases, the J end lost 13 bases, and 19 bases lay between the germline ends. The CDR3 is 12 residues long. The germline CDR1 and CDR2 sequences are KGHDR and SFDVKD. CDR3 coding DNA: TGTGCCACCACCAGTGACACAGGGAAAGGTTTCTTT. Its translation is CATTSDTGKGFF.

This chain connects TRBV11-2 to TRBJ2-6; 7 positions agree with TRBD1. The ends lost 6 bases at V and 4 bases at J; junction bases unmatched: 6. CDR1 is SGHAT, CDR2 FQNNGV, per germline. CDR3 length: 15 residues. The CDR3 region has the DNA TGTGCCAGCAGTTATCAGGGGGACGGGGCCAACGTCCTGACTTTC. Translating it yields CASSYQGDGANVLTF.

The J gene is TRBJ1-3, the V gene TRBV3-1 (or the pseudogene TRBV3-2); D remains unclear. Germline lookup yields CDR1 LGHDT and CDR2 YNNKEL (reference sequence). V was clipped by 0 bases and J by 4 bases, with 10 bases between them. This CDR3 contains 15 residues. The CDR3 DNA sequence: TGTGCCAGCAGCCAAGATTCGGGTTCAGGAAACACCATATATTTT. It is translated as CASSQDSGSGNTIYF.

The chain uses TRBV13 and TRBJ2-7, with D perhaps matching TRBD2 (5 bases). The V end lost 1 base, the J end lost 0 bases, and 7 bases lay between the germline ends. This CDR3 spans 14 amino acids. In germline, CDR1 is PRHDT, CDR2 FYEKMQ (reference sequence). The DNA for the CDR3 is TGTGCCAGCAGCTTAGAAGGGAGCTCCTACGAGCAGTACGTC. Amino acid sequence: CASSLEGSSYEQYV.

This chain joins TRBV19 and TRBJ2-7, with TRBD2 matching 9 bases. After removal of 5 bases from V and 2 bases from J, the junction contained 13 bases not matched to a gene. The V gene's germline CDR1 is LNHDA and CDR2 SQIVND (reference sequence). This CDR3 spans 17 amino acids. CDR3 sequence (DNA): TGTGCCAGTAGTTGGCTCCCTGGGGCGGGGGGGGCCTACGAGCAGTACTTC. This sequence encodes CASSWLPGAGGAYEQYF.